This T cell receptor beta chain derives from a study of T cell repertoires in cytomegalovirus infection. This clonotype was seen many times. Trimming left V 1 base short and J 0 bases short, with 19 bases between. Germline-derived CDR1 and CDR2 are SGHTA and FQGNSA. There are 19 residues in the CDR3. TCRdb re-called the reads with MiXCR, one entry per CDR3 protein. Of 200,000 or so distinct CDR3 sequences detected, about 30% appear once; the ten largest clones hold 30% to 35%. The specimen was PBMCs. J is TRBJ2-1 and V is TRBV7-2; tentative D call: TRBD1 (6 bases). The receptor comes from a human donor in good health (CMV status not recorded). Some clones in this sample may be carry-over from other donors' samples. The CDR3 sequence is CASSLEGQRYFSSYNEQFF. The CDR3, as DNA: TGTGCCAGCAGCTTAGAAGGACAGAGATACTTCAGCTCCTACAATGAGCAGTTCTTC. The variable domain in full, with the rest retrieved from reference TRBV7-2 and TRBJ2-1, is GAGVSQSPSNKVTEKGKDVELRCDPISGHTALYWYRQSLGQGLEFLIYFQGNSAPDKSGLPSDRFSAERTGGSVSTLTIQRTQQEDSAVYLCASSLEGQRYFSSYNEQFFGPGTRLTVL.